This note documents a single T cell receptor beta chain sequence. Its cognate antigen is unknown. The record originates from a study of vaccination effects on CD4 cells after COVID-19. Germline CDR1 SGHNT, CDR2 YENEEA. V trimming: 6 bases; J trimming: 5 bases; junction bases outside the gene matches: 8. This CDR3 spans 14 amino acids. Clones were read by immunoSEQ multiplex PCR, and TCRdb kept only the in-frame ones, dropping some. The table shows 22,000 or so clones, with more than 60% occurring only once. Before any sequencing was done, the ViraFEST assay used viral peptide pools to expand antigen-specific CD4+ T cells. Isolation of CD4+ T cells took place after more than 9 days of culture. SARS-CoV-2 infection was confirmed by PCR in the person between March and December 2020. Every well got around 2 million PBMC, which were grown with around 11 IU/ml IL-2 and 10 ug/ml peptides.

The chain joins TRBV11-3 to TRBJ2-5, with 8 bases aligning to TRBD1. Sequenced material: CD4+ T cells from PBMCs cultured with a peptide pool, taken before COVID-19 vaccination. This TCR derives from a human donor who had a prior SARS-CoV-2 infection. Here the CDR3 reads CASSPTRGPETQYF. The CDR3 DNA reads as TGTGCCAGCAGTCCGACCAGGGGGCCTGAGACCCAGTACTTC.